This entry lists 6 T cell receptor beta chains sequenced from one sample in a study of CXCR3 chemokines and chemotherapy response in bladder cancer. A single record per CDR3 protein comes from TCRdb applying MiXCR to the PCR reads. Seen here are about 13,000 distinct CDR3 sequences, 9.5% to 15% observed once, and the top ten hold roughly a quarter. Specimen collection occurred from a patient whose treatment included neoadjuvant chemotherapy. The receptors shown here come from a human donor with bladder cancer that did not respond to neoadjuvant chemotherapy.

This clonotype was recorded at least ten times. CDR3 sequence: CAISEFDGLNTEAFF. The DNA for the CDR3 is TGTGCCATCAGTGAGTTCGACGGACTGAACACTGAAGCTTTCTTT. The chain joins TRBV10-3 to TRBJ1-1; no clear D. V was pared by 1 base and J by 0 bases, with 9 bases between. Germline V gene lookup returns CDR1 ENHRY and CDR2 SYGVKD. There are 15 residues in the CDR3.

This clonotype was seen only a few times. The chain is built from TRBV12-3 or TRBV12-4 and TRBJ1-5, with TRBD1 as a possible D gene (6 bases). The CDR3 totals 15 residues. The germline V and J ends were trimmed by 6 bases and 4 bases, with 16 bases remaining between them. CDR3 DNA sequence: TGTGCCAGCAGCCAACACAGGGTTGGGAATCAGCCCCAGCATTTT. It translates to CASSQHRVGNQPQHF.

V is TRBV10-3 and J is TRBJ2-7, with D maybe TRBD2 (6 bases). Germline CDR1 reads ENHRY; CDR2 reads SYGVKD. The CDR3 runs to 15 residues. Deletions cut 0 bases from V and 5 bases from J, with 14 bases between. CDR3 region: CAISESPGGPHEQYF. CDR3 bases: TGTGCCATCAGTGAGTCGCCCGGAGGGCCCCACGAGCAGTACTTC.

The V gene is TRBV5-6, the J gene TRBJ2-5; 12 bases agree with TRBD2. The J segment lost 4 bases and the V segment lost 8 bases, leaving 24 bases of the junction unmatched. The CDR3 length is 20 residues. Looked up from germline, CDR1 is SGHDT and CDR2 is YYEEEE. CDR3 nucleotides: TGTGCCAGTCGCCCAAGGAGGGCGGCTAGCGGGGGGGCCTTTAGAGAGACCCAGTACTTC. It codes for CASRPRRAASGGAFRETQYF.

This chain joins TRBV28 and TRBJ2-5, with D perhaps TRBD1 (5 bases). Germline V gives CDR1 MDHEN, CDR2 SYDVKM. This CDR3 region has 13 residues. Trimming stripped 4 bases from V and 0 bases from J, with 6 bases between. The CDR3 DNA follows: TGTGCCAGCAGTTCAGGGTACCAAGAGACCCAGTACTTC. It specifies CASSSGYQETQYF.

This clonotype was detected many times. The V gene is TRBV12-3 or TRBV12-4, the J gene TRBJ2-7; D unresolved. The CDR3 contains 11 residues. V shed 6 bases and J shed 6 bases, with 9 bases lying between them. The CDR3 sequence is CASRYSAEQYF. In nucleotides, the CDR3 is TGTGCCAGCAGGTATAGTGCCGAGCAGTACTTC.